These T cell receptor beta chains were read from a single sample in a study of human T cells and chemical hapten exposure. TCRdb re-called the RACE reads with MiXCR, one entry per CDR3 protein. The data contain about 70,000 distinct CDR3 sequences, 6.5% to 10% of them singletons. The source material was whole blood, sampled in connection with sensitization to the hapten diphenylcyclopropenone (DPC). The receptors were sampled from a woman aged 50 to 65 with alopecia areata. Some clones in this sample may be carry-over from other donors' samples. Both conserved end residues are part of each CDR3. The size entry is marked missing in some rows and otherwise reads once, few, many or a size class.

V gene: TRBV28; clone size: many; J gene: TRBJ1-4; CDR3 protein: CASTPGEKLFF
V gene: TRBV6-5; clone size: few; J gene: TRBJ2-2; CDR3 protein: CASTPGQANTGELFF
V gene: TRBV6-4; clone size: many; J gene: TRBJ2-3; CDR3 protein: CASSSGGASADTQYF
V gene: TRBV18; clone size: few; J gene: TRBJ1-5; CDR3 protein: CASSPAANQPQHF
V gene: TRBV15; clone size: many; J gene: TRBJ1-5; CDR3 protein: CATSLKGQSNQPQHF
V gene: TRBV6-1; clone size: NA; J gene: TRBJ1-4; CDR3 protein: CASREGTGTEKLFF
V gene: TRBV28; clone size: few; J gene: TRBJ2-1; CDR3 protein: CASSPTLGQGTNEQFF
V gene: TRBV29-1; clone size: few; J gene: TRBJ2-6; CDR3 protein: CSVAGPQGASSGANVLTF
V gene: TRBV15; clone size: many; J gene: TRBJ1-3; CDR3 protein: CATSDGLLSGNTIYF
V gene: TRBV29-1; clone size: NA; J gene: TRBJ2-1; CDR3 protein: CSVFTGGKDEQFF
V gene: TRBV5-5; clone size: NA; J gene: TRBJ1-1; CDR3 protein: CASSLGTGGAAEAFF
V gene: TRBV2; clone size: few; J gene: TRBJ1-6; CDR3 protein: CASSEESGNSPLHF
V gene: TRBV5-6; clone size: NA; J gene: TRBJ1-3; CDR3 protein: CDSSLGSSGNTIYF
V gene: TRBV7-2; clone size: few; J gene: TRBJ1-3; CDR3 protein: CASSLAGFSGNTIYF
V gene: TRBV28; clone size: NA; J gene: TRBJ2-7; CDR3 protein: CASGGDTKGEQYF
V gene: TRBV14; clone size: few; J gene: TRBJ1-6; CDR3 protein: CASSQAGVYNSPLHF
V gene: TRBV29-1; clone size: many; J gene: TRBJ1-2; CDR3 protein: CSVEDGTAYGYTF
V gene: TRBV10-2; clone size: NA; J gene: TRBJ2-1; CDR3 protein: CASSESHEQFF
V gene: TRBV7-2; clone size: many; J gene: TRBJ1-5; CDR3 protein: CASSLSRYGNQPQHF
V gene: TRBV7-9; clone size: NA; J gene: TRBJ2-3; CDR3 protein: CASSLRSDTQYF
V gene: TRBV7-2; clone size: few; J gene: TRBJ2-3; CDR3 protein: CASSRRTSGRADTQYF
V gene: TRBV7-2; clone size: few; J gene: TRBJ2-5; CDR3 protein: CASSLVGTQYF
V gene: TRBV28; clone size: few; J gene: TRBJ2-3; CDR3 protein: CASSPPSTNTQYF
V gene: TRBV28; clone size: NA; J gene: TRBJ2-7; CDR3 protein: CASSLLAEAYEQYF
V gene: TRBV5-1; clone size: NA; J gene: TRBJ2-5; CDR3 protein: CASSSQGAGETQYF
V gene: TRBV19; clone size: NA; J gene: TRBJ2-3; CDR3 protein: CASSTGRTDTQYF
V gene: TRBV28; clone size: few; J gene: TRBJ2-7; CDR3 protein: CASVESGSGASEQYF
V gene: TRBV3-1; clone size: NA; J gene: TRBJ1-1; CDR3 protein: CASSQSGREAFF
V gene: TRBV19; clone size: many; J gene: TRBJ1-5; CDR3 protein: CASRGTGSNQPQHF
V gene: TRBV7-9; clone size: NA; J gene: TRBJ2-1; CDR3 protein: CASSLALGDRTWADEQFF
V gene: TRBV20-1; clone size: NA; J gene: TRBJ1-5; CDR3 protein: CSASDRVSQPQHF
V gene: TRBV20-1; clone size: many; J gene: TRBJ1-6; CDR3 protein: CSARDRYSPLHF
V gene: TRBV15; clone size: NA; J gene: TRBJ1-5; CDR3 protein: CATSRDAGPQHF